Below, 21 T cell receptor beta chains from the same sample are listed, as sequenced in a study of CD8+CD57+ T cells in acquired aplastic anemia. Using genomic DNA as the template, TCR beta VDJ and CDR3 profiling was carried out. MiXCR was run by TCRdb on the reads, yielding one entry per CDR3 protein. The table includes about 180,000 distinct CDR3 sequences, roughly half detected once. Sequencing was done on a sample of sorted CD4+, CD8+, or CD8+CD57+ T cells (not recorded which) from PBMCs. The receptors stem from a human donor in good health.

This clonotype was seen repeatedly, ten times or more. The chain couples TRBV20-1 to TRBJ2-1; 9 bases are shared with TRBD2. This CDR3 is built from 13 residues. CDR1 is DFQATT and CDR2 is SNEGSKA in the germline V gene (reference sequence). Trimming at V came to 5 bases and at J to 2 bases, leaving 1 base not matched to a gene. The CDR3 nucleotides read TGCAGTGCTGCTAGCGGGGCCTACAATGAGCAGTTCTTC. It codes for CSAASGAYNEQFF.

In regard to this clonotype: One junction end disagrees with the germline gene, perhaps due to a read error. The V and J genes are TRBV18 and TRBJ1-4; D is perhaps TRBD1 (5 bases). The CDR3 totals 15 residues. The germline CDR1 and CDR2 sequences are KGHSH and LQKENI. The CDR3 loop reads CASSPQGLGNEELFF. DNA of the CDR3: TGTGCCAGCTCACCACAGGGGCTCGGTAATGAAGAACTGTTTTTT.

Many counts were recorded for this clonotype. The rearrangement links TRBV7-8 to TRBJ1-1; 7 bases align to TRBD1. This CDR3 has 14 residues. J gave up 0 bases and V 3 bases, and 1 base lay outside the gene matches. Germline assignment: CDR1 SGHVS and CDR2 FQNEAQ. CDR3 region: CASSLTGLNTEAFF. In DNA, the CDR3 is TGTGCCAGCAGCTTGACAGGGTTGAACACTGAAGCTTTCTTT. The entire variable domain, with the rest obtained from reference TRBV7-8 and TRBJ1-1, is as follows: GAGVSQSPRYKVAKRGQDVALRCDPISGHVSLFWYQQALGQGPEFLTYFQNEAQLDKSGLPSDRFFAERPEGSVSTLKIQRTQQEDSAVYLCASSLTGLNTEAFFGQGTRLTVV.

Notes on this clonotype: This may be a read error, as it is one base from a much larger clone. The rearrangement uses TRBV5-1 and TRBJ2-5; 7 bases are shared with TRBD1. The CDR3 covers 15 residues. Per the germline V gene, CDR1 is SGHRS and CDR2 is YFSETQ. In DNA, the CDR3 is TGCTCCAGTTCAAGGACAGGAGCGCCTCAAGAGACCCAGTACTTC. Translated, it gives CSSSRTGAPQETQYF.

The DNA for the CDR3 is TGTGCCAGCAGTTCCCCACCTAGCAATCAGCCCCAGCATTTT. This gives the protein CASSSPPSNQPQHF. The rearrangement joins TRBV28 to TRBJ1-5; D uncertain. The CDR3 is made up of 14 amino acids. The V and J ends lost 4 bases and 0 bases respectively, with 7 bases between them. CDR1 MDHEN and CDR2 SYDVKM come from the germline V gene.

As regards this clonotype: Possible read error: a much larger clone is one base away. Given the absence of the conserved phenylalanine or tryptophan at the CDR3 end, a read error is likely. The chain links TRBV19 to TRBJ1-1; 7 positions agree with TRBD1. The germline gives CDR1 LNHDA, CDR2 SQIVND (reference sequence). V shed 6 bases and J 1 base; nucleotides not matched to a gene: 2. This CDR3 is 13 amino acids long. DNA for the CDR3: TGTGCCAGTAGCGGGACAGCGAACACTGAAGCTTTCCTT. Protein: CASSGTANTEAFL.

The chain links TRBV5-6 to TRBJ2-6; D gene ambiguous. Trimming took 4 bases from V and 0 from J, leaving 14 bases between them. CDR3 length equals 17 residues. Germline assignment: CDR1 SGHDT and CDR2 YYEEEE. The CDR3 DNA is TGTGCCAGCAGCCGGAAGGGTTACTTCTCTGGGGCCAACGTCCTGACTTTC. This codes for CASSRKGYFSGANVLTF.

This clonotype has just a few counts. CDR3 sequence (DNA): TGTGCCTGGAGTGCAAATACCTACGAGCAGTACTTC. Protein product: CAWSANTYEQYF. The V call is TRBV30, the J call TRBJ2-7; D unresolved. CDR3 length: 12 residues. Trimming removed 1 base at V and 2 bases at J, with 6 bases between. Germline assignment: CDR1 GTSNPN and CDR2 SVGIG (reference sequence).

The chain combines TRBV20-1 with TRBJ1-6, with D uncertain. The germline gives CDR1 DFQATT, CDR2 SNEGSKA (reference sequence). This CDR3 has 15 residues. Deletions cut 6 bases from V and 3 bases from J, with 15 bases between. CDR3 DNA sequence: TGCAGTGCGAAGCCGCCGGACTTCTATAATTCACCCCTCCACTTT. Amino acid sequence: CSAKPPDFYNSPLHF.

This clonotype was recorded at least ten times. Here the CDR3 reads CATSAMGTSGRGELFF. The CDR3 nucleotides are TGTGCCACCAGTGCAATGGGGACTAGCGGGAGAGGGGAGCTGTTTTTT. The chain combines TRBV24-1 with TRBJ2-2; TRBD2 agrees at 14 bases. Germline CDR1 and CDR2: KGHDR and SFDVKD. The CDR3 length is 16 residues. V gave up 5 bases and J gave up 8 bases; unmatched junction bases: 6.

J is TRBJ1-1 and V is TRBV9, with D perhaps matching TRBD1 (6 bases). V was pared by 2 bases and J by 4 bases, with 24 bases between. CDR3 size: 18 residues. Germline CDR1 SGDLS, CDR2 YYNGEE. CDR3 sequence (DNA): TGTGCCAGCAGCGTCGGTGCGGGGGTTTTGGGGGGCCTCACTGAAGCTTTCTTT. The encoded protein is CASSVGAGVLGGLTEAFF.

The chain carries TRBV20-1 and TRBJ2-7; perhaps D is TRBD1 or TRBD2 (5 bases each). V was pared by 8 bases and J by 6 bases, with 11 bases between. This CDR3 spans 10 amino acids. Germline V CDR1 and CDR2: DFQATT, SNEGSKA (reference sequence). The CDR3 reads CSLWGSEQYF. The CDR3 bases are TGCAGTTTATGGGGGAGCGAGCAGTACTTC.

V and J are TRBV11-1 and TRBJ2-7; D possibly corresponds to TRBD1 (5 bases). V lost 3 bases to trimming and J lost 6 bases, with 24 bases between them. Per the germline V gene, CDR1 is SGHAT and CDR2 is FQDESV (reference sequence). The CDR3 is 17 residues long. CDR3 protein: CASSFGPGQGSRGEQYF. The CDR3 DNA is TGTGCCAGCAGCTTCGGCCCCGGGCAGGGAAGTAGAGGCGAGCAGTACTTC.

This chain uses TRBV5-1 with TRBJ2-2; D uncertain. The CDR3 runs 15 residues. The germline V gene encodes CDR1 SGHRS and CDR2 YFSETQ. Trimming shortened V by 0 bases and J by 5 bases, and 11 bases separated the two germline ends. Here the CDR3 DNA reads TGCGCCAGCAGCTTGGAAGACCGTGGGACCGGGGAGCTGTTTTTT. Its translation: CASSLEDRGTGELFF.

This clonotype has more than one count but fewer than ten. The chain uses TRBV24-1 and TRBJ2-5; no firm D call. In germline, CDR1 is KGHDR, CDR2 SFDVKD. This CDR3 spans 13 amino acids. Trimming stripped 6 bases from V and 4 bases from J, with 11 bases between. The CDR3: CATSLAIGETQYF. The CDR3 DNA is TGTGCCACCAGTTTGGCGATCGGAGAGACCCAGTACTTC.

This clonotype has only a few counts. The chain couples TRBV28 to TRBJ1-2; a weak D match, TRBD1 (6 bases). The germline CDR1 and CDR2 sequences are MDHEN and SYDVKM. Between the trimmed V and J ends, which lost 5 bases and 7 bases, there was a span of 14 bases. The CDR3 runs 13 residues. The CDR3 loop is CASSLAGGSGYTF. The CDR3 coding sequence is TGTGCCAGCAGTCTAGCGGGGGGCAGTGGCTACACCTTC.

DNA for the CDR3: TGTGCCTGGATGGGACTAGCGGGAGAGCAGTACTTC. Its translation is CAWMGLAGEQYF. The rearrangement joins TRBV30 to TRBJ2-7; 13 bases align to TRBD2. This CDR3 comprises 12 residues. Germline trimming cut 4 bases from V and 7 bases from J; bases unmatched to any gene: 1. CDR1 GTSNPN and CDR2 SVGIG come from the germline V gene (reference sequence).

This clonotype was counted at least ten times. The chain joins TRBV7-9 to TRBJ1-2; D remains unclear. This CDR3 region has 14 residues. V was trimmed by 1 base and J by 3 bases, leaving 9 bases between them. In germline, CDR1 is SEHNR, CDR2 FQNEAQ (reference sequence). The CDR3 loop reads CASSLDGDHYGYTF. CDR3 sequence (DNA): TGTGCCAGCAGCTTAGACGGAGATCACTATGGCTACACCTTC.

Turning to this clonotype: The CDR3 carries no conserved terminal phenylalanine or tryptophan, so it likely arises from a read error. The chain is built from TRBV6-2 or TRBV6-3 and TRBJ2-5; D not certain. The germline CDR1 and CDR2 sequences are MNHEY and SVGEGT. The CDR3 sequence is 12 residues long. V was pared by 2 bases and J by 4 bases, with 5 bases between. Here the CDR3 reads CASSYPRETQYL. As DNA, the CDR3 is TGTGCCAGCAGTTACCCAAGAGAGACCCAGTACCTC.

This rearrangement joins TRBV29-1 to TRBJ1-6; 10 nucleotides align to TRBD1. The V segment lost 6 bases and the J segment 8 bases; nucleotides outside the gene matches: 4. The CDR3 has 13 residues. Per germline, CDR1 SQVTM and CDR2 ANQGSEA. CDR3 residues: CSVMTGGYSPLHF. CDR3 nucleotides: TGCAGCGTGATGACAGGGGGCTATTCACCCCTCCACTTT.

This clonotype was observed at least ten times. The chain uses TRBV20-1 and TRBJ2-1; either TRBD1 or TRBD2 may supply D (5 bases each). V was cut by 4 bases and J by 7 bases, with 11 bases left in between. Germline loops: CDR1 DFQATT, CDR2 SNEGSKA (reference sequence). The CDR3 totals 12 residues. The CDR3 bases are TGCAGTGCTAAAAATTGGGGGAATGAGCAGTTCTTC. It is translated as CSAKNWGNEQFF.